One and the same sample provided the 8 T cell receptor beta chains below, sequenced in a study of blood T cell repertoires in COVID-19. Generated by immunoSEQ multiplex PCR, the TCRdb table keeps only in-frame clones and is missing some. Of some 400,000 clones listed, roughly 90% are singletons. The specimen sequenced was PBMCs or T cells enriched from blood (not recorded which). The receptor set was obtained from a woman aged 25 to 39 who had recovered from COVID-19.

This rearrangement joins TRBV4-1 to TRBJ2-1; D ambiguous. Germline V CDR1 and CDR2: MGHRA, YSYEKL. V lost 1 base to trimming and J lost 6 bases, with 7 bases between them. The CDR3 has 13 amino acids. The CDR3 loop reads CASSQGGSNEQFF. The CDR3 coding sequence is TGCGCCAGCAGCCAAGGAGGTAGCAATGAGCAGTTCTTC.

This rearrangement joins TRBV19 to TRBJ1-2; 10 positions agree with TRBD1. Germline CDR1 LNHDA, CDR2 SQIVND (reference sequence). V was pared by 5 bases and J by 4 bases, with 10 bases of the junction left unmatched. The CDR3 spans 16 residues. CDR3 coding DNA: TGTGCCAGTAGTTCTACCACGGGACAGGGGATCTATGGCTACACCTTC. It codes for CASSSTTGQGIYGYTF.

This chain links TRBV30 with TRBJ2-7, with 9 nucleotides matching TRBD2. Germline CDR1 and CDR2: GTSNPN and SVGIG (reference sequence). After removal of 0 bases from V and 5 bases from J, the junction contained 2 bases not matched to a gene. This CDR3 is 13 amino acids long. In nucleotides, the CDR3 is TGTGCCTGGAGTGTAAGACTAGCGGACGAGCAGTACTTC. Its translation: CAWSVRLADEQYF.

The V gene is TRBV30, the J gene TRBJ2-1, with 10 bases aligning to TRBD2. With V trimmed by 4 bases and J by 9 bases, 9 bases remained unmatched. The germline gives CDR1 GTSNPN, CDR2 SVGIG (reference sequence). The CDR3 contains 14 residues. CDR3 amino acids: CAWTHGASGSEQFF. CDR3 nucleotides: TGTGCCTGGACCCATGGGGCTAGCGGGAGTGAGCAGTTCTTC.

The chain has TRBV30 and TRBJ2-1; TRBD2 matches 13 bases. V shed 5 bases, J shed 7 bases, and the junction held 5 bases outside the gene matches. CDR1 GTSNPN and CDR2 SVGIG come from the germline V gene (reference sequence). This CDR3 comprises 14 residues. CDR3 bases: TGTGCCTGGGGAACGGGACTAGCGGGGAATGAGCAGTTCTTC. It yields the protein CAWGTGLAGNEQFF.

The rearrangement links TRBV3-1 (or the pseudogene TRBV3-2) to TRBJ1-1; the D gene is possibly TRBD1 (6 bases). Deletions cut 0 bases from V and 0 bases from J, with 14 bases between. This CDR3 contains 17 residues. Germline V gene lookup returns CDR1 LGHDT and CDR2 YNNKEL (reference sequence). The CDR3 here is CASSQDQGRGMNTEAFF. The CDR3 DNA reads TGTGCCAGCAGCCAAGATCAAGGGAGGGGGATGAACACTGAAGCTTTCTTT.

The CDR3 loop reads CASSPIAGGFSEQFF. CDR3 bases: TGTGCCAGCAGCCCAATAGCGGGGGGTTTTAGTGAGCAGTTCTTC. The chain carries TRBV3-1 (or the pseudogene TRBV3-2) and TRBJ2-1; 10 nucleotides agree with TRBD2. The CDR3 contains 15 residues. The V and J ends lost 4 bases and 9 bases, in that order; junction bases with no gene match: 9. CDR1 LGHDT and CDR2 YNNKEL come from the germline V gene (reference sequence).

The genes are TRBV11-2 and TRBJ1-2; tentatively, D is TRBD1 (5 bases). The CDR3 has 13 amino acids. Germline values: CDR1 SGHAT, CDR2 FQNNGV. Deletions cut 5 bases from V and 8 bases from J, with 15 bases between. As DNA, the CDR3 is TGTGCCAGCAGCCCATGGGACTCCGGGGGCTACACCTTC. Its translation: CASSPWDSGGYTF. The complete variable domain, with remaining parts taken from reference TRBV11-2 and TRBJ1-2, reads EAGVAQSPRYKIIEKRQSVAFWCNPISGHATLYWYQQILGQGPKLLIQFQNNGVVDDSQLPKDRFSAERLKGVDSTLKIQPAKLEDSAVYLCASSPWDSGGYTFGSGTRLTVV.